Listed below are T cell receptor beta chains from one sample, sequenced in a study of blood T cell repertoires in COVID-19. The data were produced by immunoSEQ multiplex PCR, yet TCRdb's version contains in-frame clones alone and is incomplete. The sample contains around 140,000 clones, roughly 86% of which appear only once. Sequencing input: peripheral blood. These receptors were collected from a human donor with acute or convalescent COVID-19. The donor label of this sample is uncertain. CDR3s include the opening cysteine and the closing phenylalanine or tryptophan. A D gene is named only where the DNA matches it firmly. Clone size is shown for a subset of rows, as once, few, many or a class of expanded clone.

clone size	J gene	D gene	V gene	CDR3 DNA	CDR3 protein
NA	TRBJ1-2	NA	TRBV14	TGTGCCAGCAGCCAAGATCTGGGCAGTTCTAACTATGGCTACACCTTC	CASSQDLGSSNYGYTF
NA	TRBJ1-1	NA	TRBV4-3	TGCGCCAGCAGCCGGAACTTGGACTCTGGCGGTGGTGAAGCTTTCTTT	CASSRNLDSGGGEAFF
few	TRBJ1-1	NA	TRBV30	TGTGCCTGGAGTGTACAGGGAGTCACTGAAGCTTTCTTT	CAWSVQGVTEAFF
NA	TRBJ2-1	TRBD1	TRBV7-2	TGTGCCAGCAGGTTGGCTGGGGGGACAGGGTTGGATGAGCAGTTCTTC	CASRLAGGTGLDEQFF
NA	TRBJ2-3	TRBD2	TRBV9	TGTGCCAGCAGCGTAGAAGGAGCGGGGGGCACAGATACGCAGTATTTT	CASSVEGAGGTDTQYF
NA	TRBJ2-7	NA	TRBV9	TGTGCCAGCAGCGTCCCCCAATACGAGCAGTACTTC	CASSVPQYEQYF
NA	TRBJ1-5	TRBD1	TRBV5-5	TGTGCCAGCAGCTTAACAGGGGGCAATCAGCCCCAGCATTTT	CASSLTGGNQPQHF
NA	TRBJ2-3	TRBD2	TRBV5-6	TGTGCCAGCAGCCGATTACTAGCGGTTAGCACAGATACGCAGTATTTT	CASSRLLAVSTDTQYF
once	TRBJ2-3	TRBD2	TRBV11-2	TGTGCCAGCAGCCACGGACTAGCGGGGGCCTCTAGCACAGATACGCAGTATTTT	CASSHGLAGASSTDTQYF
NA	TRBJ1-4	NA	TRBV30	TGTGCCTGGAGTTCTAAGGGGGTAGCTAATGAAAAACTGTTTTTT	CAWSSKGVANEKLFF
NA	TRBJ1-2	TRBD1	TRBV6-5	TGTGCCAGCAGTTCAGGGGGTGCGGCCTCCAATAGGGGCTACACCTTC	CASSSGGAASNRGYTF
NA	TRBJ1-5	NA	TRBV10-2	TGCGCCAGCAGTGACTCCCGTAGCAATCAGCCCCAGCATTTT	CASSDSRSNQPQHF
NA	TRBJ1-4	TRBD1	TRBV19	TGTGCCAGTAGTATTGCACCGGGACAGGGGTTTGAAAAACTGTTTTTT	CASSIAPGQGFEKLFF
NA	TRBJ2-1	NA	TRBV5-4	TGTGCCAGCAGCTTGGACGCGGGGGCGGTAGGTAATGAGCAGTTCTTC	CASSLDAGAVGNEQFF
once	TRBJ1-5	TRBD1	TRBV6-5	TGTGCCAGCAGTTCGACAGGGAATACTAATCAGCCCCAGCATTTT	CASSSTGNTNQPQHF
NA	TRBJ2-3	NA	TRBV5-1	TGCGCCAGCAGCTCGGGACTTACGTTTTTAGACGATACGCAGTATTTT	CASSSGLTFLDDTQYF